The present T cell receptor (beta chain) was sequenced within a study of T cells in Graves' hyperthyroidism and ophthalmopathy. General study findings and limits: Researchers found most expanded thyroid clonotypes above 0.001 in blood as well.

Duration under 3 months, a NOSPECS grade of at least 4, and a Clinical Activity Score of at least 3 characterized the ophthalmopathy patients. Uncontrolled infection, other autoimmune disease, pregnancy or lactation disqualified patients from enrolment. Each 10 ml fresh peripheral blood draw supplied the PBMCs. Template material for amplifying TCR beta CDR3 regions consisted of RNA transcripts. A set of HTBI primers served as the primers for a first-round RT-PCR of the TCR CDR3. TCRdb analysed the multiplex PCR reads with MiXCR anew, one entry per CDR3 protein. The data hold more than 450,000 distinct CDR3 sequences, with just under 20% observed a single time. Germline values: CDR1 DFQATT, CDR2 SNEGSKA (reference sequence). CDR3 length: 14 amino acids. V dropped 6 bases and J dropped 4; count of bases not matched to a gene: 9. At least ten counts were recorded for this clonotype. What it binds is not known.

This TCR was recovered from a man aged 40-50 years with Graves' ophthalmopathy. Sample: blood. This sequence joins TRBV20-1 and TRBJ2-5; TRBD2 matches 9 bases. The CDR3 is CSAPAGGRRETQYF. The CDR3 DNA is TGCAGTGCCCCAGCGGGAGGCCGGCGAGAGACCCAGTACTTC.